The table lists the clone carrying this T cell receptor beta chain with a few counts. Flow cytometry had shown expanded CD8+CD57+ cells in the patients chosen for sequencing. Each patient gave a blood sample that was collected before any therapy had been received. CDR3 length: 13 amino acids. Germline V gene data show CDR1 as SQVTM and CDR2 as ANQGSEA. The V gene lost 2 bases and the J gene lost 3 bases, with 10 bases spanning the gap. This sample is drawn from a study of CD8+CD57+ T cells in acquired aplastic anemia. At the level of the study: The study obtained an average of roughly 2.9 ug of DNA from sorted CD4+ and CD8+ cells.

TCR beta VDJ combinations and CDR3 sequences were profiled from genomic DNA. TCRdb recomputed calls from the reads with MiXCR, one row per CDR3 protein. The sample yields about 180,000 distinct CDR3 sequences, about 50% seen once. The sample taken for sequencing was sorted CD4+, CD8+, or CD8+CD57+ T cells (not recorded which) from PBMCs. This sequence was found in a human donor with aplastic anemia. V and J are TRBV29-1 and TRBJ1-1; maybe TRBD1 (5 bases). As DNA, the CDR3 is TGCAGCGTTGAACCGGACACACACACTGAAGCTTTCTTT. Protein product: CSVEPDTHTEAFF.